A single sample is the source of the 30 T cell receptor beta chains below, sequenced in a study of long-term antiretroviral therapy in people with HIV. immunoSEQ v3.0 was run at survey level. The repertoire was sequenced with immunoSEQ multiplex PCR; TCRdb's copy has only in-frame clones and lacks some. The sample carries 25,000 to 30,000 clones, about 90% recorded once. Sequences were derived from unsorted PBMCs, sampled 3.2 years before starting antiretroviral therapy. Receptors originate from a man aged 45-60 years with HIV.

This rearrangement joins TRBV5-1 to TRBJ1-1; D not certain. Trimming took off 5 bases at V and 1 base at J, with 9 bases between the two ends. This CDR3 region has 13 residues. From germline, CDR1 is SGHRS and CDR2 YFSETQ. CDR3 sequence (DNA): TGCGCCAGCAGGCAACAGCCGAACACTGAAGCTTTCTTT. Its protein is CASRQQPNTEAFF.

The chain carries TRBV7-2 and TRBJ1-2; maybe TRBD1 (6 bases). This CDR3 is 13 amino acids long. V lost 8 bases and J lost 4, with 14 bases in between. Germline values: CDR1 SGHTA, CDR2 FQGNSA. The CDR3 bases are TGTGCCAGCGGGAGAGGGGGGGGCTATGGCTACACCTTC. This sequence encodes CASGRGGGYGYTF.

In this sample, this clone turned up once. This chain connects TRBV19 to TRBJ2-6, with D perhaps TRBD1 (6 bases). V lost 4 bases to trimming and J lost 0 bases, with 19 bases between them. Per the germline V gene, CDR1 is LNHDA and CDR2 is SQIVND (reference sequence). The CDR3 covers 19 residues. The CDR3 nucleotides are TGTGCCAGTAGTACCCTGAGGGGGTTCCTAAACTCTGGGGCCAACGTCCTGACTTTC. Translation: CASSTLRGFLNSGANVLTF.

This chain links TRBV15 with TRBJ1-4; D remains ambiguous. V was clipped by 7 bases and J by 7 bases, with 19 bases between them. The CDR3 length is 15 residues. CDR1 and CDR2 from the germline V gene are LNHNV and YYDKDF (reference sequence). CDR3 nucleotides: TGTGCCACCACCCACCTAGGGAGCTTAAGTGAAAAACTGTTTTTT. Its translation is CATTHLGSLSEKLFF.

This clone was counted a single time. The CDR3 nucleotides read TGTGCCAGTACTCTAGACCGTATAGGGCCGGAGGCCTCTCCAGATACGCAGTATTTT. Its translation is CASTLDRIGPEASPDTQYF. This rearrangement joins TRBV19 to TRBJ2-3; D possibly corresponds to TRBD2 (5 bases). The CDR3 sequence is 19 residues long. V was shortened by 7 bases and J by 4 bases, with 30 bases between the two germline ends. Germline loops: CDR1 LNHDA, CDR2 SQIVND (reference sequence).

This chain uses TRBV27 with TRBJ2-7; 7 bases agree with TRBD1. This CDR3 spans 15 amino acids. With 2 bases clipped from V and 0 bases from J, the junction kept 4 bases outside the gene matches. Germline V gene sequence: CDR1 MNHEY, CDR2 SMNVEV (reference sequence). CDR3 nucleotide sequence: TGTGCCAGCAGTTTACGCGACAGGGACTCCTACGAGCAGTACTTC. Translation gives CASSLRDRDSYEQYF.

The chain recombines TRBV2 with TRBJ1-4; D is unresolved. This CDR3 has 14 amino acids. Germline CDR1 reads SNHLY; CDR2 reads FYNNEI. V was shortened by 2 bases and J by 8 bases, with 12 bases between the two germline ends. The CDR3, as DNA: TGTGCCAGCAGTGAAATCGGCTCTAGGGAAAAACTGTTTTTT. This gives the protein CASSEIGSREKLFF.

The table lists this clone with a count of one. CDR3 bases: TGTGCCAGCAGTTTATCGCGAGGACAGGGGACCTACGAGCAGTACTTC. It translates to CASSLSRGQGTYEQYF. This sequence joins TRBV27 and TRBJ2-7; 9 positions agree with TRBD1. The CDR3 spans 16 residues. The germline V gene has CDR1 MNHEY and CDR2 SMNVEV (reference sequence). V was clipped by 0 bases and J by 2 bases; unmatched bases: 5.

This chain connects TRBV14 to TRBJ1-1; no reliable D call. CDR3 length: 11 residues. CDR1 is SGHDN and CDR2 is FVKESK in the germline V gene. V shed 7 bases and J shed 8 bases, with 11 bases lying between them. CDR3 sequence: CASTSPCEAFF. CDR3 DNA sequence: TGTGCCAGCACATCCCCCTGCGAAGCTTTCTTT.

The chain links TRBV7-9 to TRBJ1-5, with D possibly matching TRBD1 (5 bases). This CDR3 has 15 amino acids. Deletions cut 5 bases from V and 5 bases from J, with 16 bases between. CDR1 SEHNR and CDR2 FQNEAQ come from the germline V gene (reference sequence). CDR3: CASSLGAGYDQPQHF. CDR3 in DNA: TGTGCCAGCAGCCTAGGGGCAGGGTACGATCAGCCCCAGCATTTT. Based on the CDR3 plus reference TRBV7-9 and TRBJ1-5, the full variable domain is DTGVSQNPRHKITKRGQNVTFRCDPISEHNRLYWYRQTLGQGPEFLTYFQNEAQLEKSRLLSDRFSAERPKGSFSTLEIQRTEQGDSAMYLCASSLGAGYDQPQHFGDGTRLSIL.

The chain combines TRBV5-8 with TRBJ1-5, with D tentatively TRBD1 (5 bases). Trimming took 2 bases from V and 9 from J, leaving 15 bases between them. CDR1 SGHTS and CDR2 YDEGEE come from the germline V gene. The CDR3 totals 14 residues. The CDR3 protein is CASSFPGRGMPQHF. The CDR3, as DNA: TGTGCCAGCAGCTTCCCGGGACGGGGAATGCCCCAGCATTTT.

This chain joins TRBV6-1 and TRBJ2-7, with D perhaps assigned TRBD1 or TRBD2 (5 bases each). Germline CDR1 reads MNHNS; CDR2 reads SASEGT. This CDR3 has 13 residues. V lost 6 bases and J 5 bases, leaving 14 bases between the germline ends. The CDR3 DNA reads TGTGCCAGCAGGGGGGTGCGTCGGAACGAGCAGTACTTC. Its translation is CASRGVRRNEQYF.

This chain uses TRBV5-1 with TRBJ2-1; 9 positions match TRBD1. CDR3 length equals 13 residues. The J segment lost 9 bases and the V segment lost 3 bases, leaving 4 bases of the junction unmatched. CDR1 and CDR2 from the germline V gene are SGHRS and YFSETQ. The chain's CDR3 is CASSSTTGGEQFF. CDR3 bases: TGCGCCAGCAGCTCGACGACAGGGGGTGAGCAGTTCTTC.

The chain has TRBV6-5 and TRBJ1-2; possible D gene TRBD1, 5 bases. The V end lost 2 bases, the J end lost 6 bases, and 13 bases lay between the germline ends. Germline CDR1 is MNHEY and CDR2 is SVGAGI. The CDR3 is made up of 14 amino acids. In nucleotides, the CDR3 is TGTGCCAGCAGTTACAGTGGCAGGGAAAATGGCTACACCTTC. This codes for CASSYSGRENGYTF.

The rearrangement uses TRBV5-1 and TRBJ2-1; a weak D match, TRBD2 (5 bases). Trimming removed 2 bases at V and 4 bases at J, with 13 bases between. The CDR3 has 15 residues. In germline, CDR1 is SGHRS, CDR2 YFSETQ. The CDR3 protein is CASSFTDSEYNEQFF. The CDR3 coding sequence is TGCGCCAGCAGCTTCACGGACTCGGAATACAATGAGCAGTTCTTC.

This chain connects TRBV27 to TRBJ2-3; a weak D match, TRBD2 (7 bases). The germline V gene encodes CDR1 MNHEY and CDR2 SMNVEV (reference sequence). Trimming pared 5 bases from V and 4 bases from J, leaving 19 bases between. The CDR3 is made up of 16 amino acids. The CDR3 region is CASSPLGGGYADTQYF. As DNA, the CDR3 is TGTGCCAGCAGTCCACTAGGGGGAGGGTATGCAGATACGCAGTATTTT.

The chain joins TRBV2 to TRBJ1-5; no definite D call. This CDR3 comprises 14 residues. Germline CDR1 SNHLY, CDR2 FYNNEI. The ends were cut back, 0 bases at V and 5 bases at J, with 8 bases in the middle. For the CDR3, the DNA is TGTGCCAGCAGTGAAGCATCGGGGTATCAGCCCCAGCATTTT. This gives the protein CASSEASGYQPQHF.

The chain recombines TRBV30 with TRBJ2-3; either TRBD1 or TRBD2 may fit D (6 bases each). Germline V gives CDR1 GTSNPN, CDR2 SVGIG (reference sequence). There are 13 residues in the CDR3. V lost 2 bases and J lost 6, with 12 bases in between. The CDR3 loop is CAWSTGARDTQYF. The CDR3 nucleotides read TGTGCCTGGAGTACGGGGGCCCGGGATACGCAGTATTTT.

This clone was picked up a small number of times. The CDR3 sequence: CASSPTDGRDQPQHF. For the CDR3, the DNA is TGTGCCAGCTCACCTACCGACGGGCGGGATCAGCCCCAGCATTTT. The chain carries TRBV18 and TRBJ1-5; no definite D call. CDR1 KGHSH and CDR2 LQKENI come from the germline V gene. The CDR3 totals 15 residues. The germline V and J ends were trimmed by 3 bases and 5 bases, with 14 bases remaining between them.

V is TRBV28 and J is TRBJ2-7, with a possible D match to TRBD1 (6 bases). Germline V gene lookup returns CDR1 MDHEN and CDR2 SYDVKM. This CDR3 is built from 11 residues. Trimming took off 9 bases at V and 11 bases at J, with 17 bases between the two ends. The CDR3 here is CASARTDGKYF. The CDR3 nucleotides are TGTGCCAGTGCCCGGACAGATGGGAAGTACTTC. Complete variable domain (other parts from reference TRBV28 and TRBJ2-7): DVKVTQSSRYLVKRTGEKVFLECVQDMDHENMFWYRQDPGLGLRLIYFSYDVKMKEKGDIPEGYSVSREKKERFSLILESASTNQTSMYLCASARTDGKYFGPGTRLTVT.

The chain links TRBV6-5 to TRBJ2-1, with 10 bases that match TRBD2. In germline, CDR1 is MNHEY, CDR2 SVGAGI. This CDR3 has 15 residues. V lost 7 bases to trimming and J lost 7 bases; unmatched junction nucleotides: 10. CDR3 in amino acids: CASTRGLAAYNEQFF. In nucleotides, the CDR3 is TGTGCCAGCACCAGAGGACTAGCGGCTTATAATGAGCAGTTCTTC.

The chain uses TRBV6-1 and TRBJ2-3; no definite D call. The V and J ends lost 5 bases and 6 bases respectively, with 12 bases between them. Germline CDR1 MNHNS, CDR2 SASEGT. The CDR3 is made up of 13 amino acids. CDR3 sequence (DNA): TGTGCCAGCAGTCCAGACTTGGGCGATACGCAGTATTTT. Protein: CASSPDLGDTQYF.

The chain couples TRBV14 to TRBJ1-1; D not resolved. The germline V gene encodes CDR1 SGHDN and CDR2 FVKESK. V was shortened by 0 bases and J by 11 bases, with 13 bases between the two germline ends. The CDR3 has 13 amino acids. The CDR3 DNA reads TGTGCCAGCAGCCAAGATCTGGGCCTGGAGGCTTTCTTT. Protein product: CASSQDLGLEAFF.

This clone has more than one count but fewer than ten. Here the CDR3 DNA reads TGTGCCAGTACAGGGACACTCCACAGGACTAATGAAAAACTGTTTTTT. This gives the protein CASTGTLHRTNEKLFF. The chain combines TRBV19 with TRBJ1-4; a possible D gene is TRBD1 (6 bases). CDR3 length: 16 residues. The V gene's germline CDR1 is LNHDA and CDR2 SQIVND (reference sequence). Trimming took 7 bases from V and 2 from J, leaving 17 bases between them.

The gene calls are TRBV7-2 and TRBJ1-2; D is ambiguous. The ends were cut back, 1 base at V and 3 bases at J, with 6 bases in the middle. Germline V CDR1 and CDR2: SGHTA, FQGNSA. The CDR3 is made up of 13 amino acids. DNA for the CDR3: TGTGCCAGCAGCTTAGATGCAGACTATGGCTACACCTTC. It encodes CASSLDADYGYTF.

The chain joins TRBV9 to TRBJ2-3; maybe TRBD2 (6 bases). Per the germline V gene, CDR1 is SGDLS and CDR2 is YYNGEE. The CDR3 has 16 residues. With 0 bases removed from V and 1 base from J, the gap between germline ends came to 12 bases. The DNA of the CDR3 is TGTGCCAGCAGCGTAGCTGGGGGGAGCGGCACAGATACGCAGTATTTT. Encoded protein: CASSVAGGSGTDTQYF.

The chain links TRBV28 to TRBJ1-2, with 7 bases matching TRBD1. V lost 8 bases to trimming and J lost 4 bases; unmatched junction nucleotides: 7. In germline, CDR1 is MDHEN, CDR2 SYDVKM. The CDR3 sequence is 13 residues long. CDR3 sequence reads: CASAQGPSYGYTF. The DNA for the CDR3 is TGTGCCAGCGCACAGGGGCCCTCCTATGGCTACACCTTC.

This clone was recorded once. This rearrangement joins TRBV7-3 to TRBJ2-1; TRBD2 matches 12 bases. The CDR3 is 15 amino acids. Trimming at V came to 2 bases and at J to 4 bases, leaving 0 bases not matched to a gene. The germline gives CDR1 SGHTA, CDR2 FQGTGA. The CDR3 reads CASSLGTSGYNEQFF. Here the CDR3 DNA reads TGTGCCAGCAGCTTAGGGACTAGCGGGTACAATGAGCAGTTCTTC.

V gene TRBV25-1 combines with J gene TRBJ2-1; tentatively, D is TRBD1 (5 bases). The CDR3 spans 13 residues. Germline V gene lookup returns CDR1 MGHDK and CDR2 SYGVNS. The V gene lost 1 base and the J gene lost 13 bases, with 14 bases spanning the gap. The CDR3 is CASSEFGANQQFF. The CDR3 DNA sequence: TGTGCCAGCAGTGAATTTGGGGCTAACCAACAGTTCTTC.

This clone has a single count. This chain joins TRBV18 and TRBJ2-3, with D unclear. The CDR3 covers 14 residues. Germline CDR1 and CDR2: KGHSH and LQKENI. The V end lost 2 bases, the J end lost 0 bases, and 6 bases lay between the germline ends. The CDR3 DNA reads TGTGCCAGCTCACCATTGGGAAGCACAGATACGCAGTATTTT. Translation gives CASSPLGSTDTQYF.